A single sample is the source of the 29 T cell receptor beta chains below, sequenced in a study of blood T cell repertoires in COVID-19 (dated by TCRdb to between 2020 and 2021). Preparation of the library involved the immunoSEQ multiplex PCR assay. TCRdb took this table from immuneACCESS and kept in-frame rearrangements with V and J called. Such tables lack part of the clones; where checked against another copy, unresolved V genes explain under half of the gap, and the rest is unexplained. The sample table shows tens of thousands of clones, and 90% are seen once. About 25% of the sample is held by the ten biggest clonotypes. Sequencing input: peripheral blood. Receptors originate from a man aged 55 to 70 with active or convalescent COVID-19.

This chain links TRBV7-8 with TRBJ2-1, with D perhaps matching TRBD2 (5 bases). Trimming left V 1 base short and J 10 bases short, with 14 bases between. Germline lookup yields CDR1 SGHVS and CDR2 FQNEAQ. This CDR3 region has 14 residues. The CDR3 sequence: CASSLVHYGGEQFF. Written as DNA, the CDR3 is TGTGCCAGCAGCTTAGTCCACTATGGCGGGGAGCAGTTCTTC.

This chain joins TRBV29-1 and TRBJ2-1, with TRBD1 matching 7 bases. V shed 7 bases and J 1 base; nucleotides not matched to a gene: 10. In germline, CDR1 is SQVTM, CDR2 ANQGSEA. This CDR3 comprises 15 residues. For the CDR3, the DNA is TGCAGCGAAAAAGGGACAGCCGATTCCTACAATGAGCAGTTCTTC. This sequence encodes CSEKGTADSYNEQFF.

The chain recombines TRBV29-1 with TRBJ2-3; the match to TRBD2 covers 10 bases. Trimming removed 6 bases from V and 4 bases from J; junction bases left unmatched: 10. CDR1 and CDR2 from the germline V gene are SQVTM and ANQGSEA. CDR3 length: 15 residues. Here the CDR3 reads CSVPASGSGADTQYF. As DNA, the CDR3 is TGCAGCGTCCCCGCTAGCGGGAGCGGGGCAGATACGCAGTATTTT.

This clone was seen only once. V gene TRBV4-2 combines with J gene TRBJ2-3; 8 positions agree with TRBD2. V lost 2 bases and J lost 6; bases outside the gene matches: 10. Germline lookup yields CDR1 LGHNA and CDR2 YNFKEQ. The CDR3 totals 16 residues. The CDR3 here is CASSQRSGRGRDTQYF. CDR3 bases: TGTGCCAGCAGCCAACGGAGCGGGAGAGGTCGGGATACGCAGTATTTT.

The chain uses TRBV12-3 or TRBV12-4 and TRBJ1-2; a possible D gene is TRBD1 (6 bases). The V gene lost 6 bases and the J gene lost 10 bases, with 15 bases spanning the gap. The CDR3 spans 12 residues. The CDR3 protein is CASRSDSLSYTF. In DNA form, the CDR3 reads TGTGCCAGCAGATCGGACAGTCTCTCCTACACCTTC.

The chain recombines TRBV6-1 with TRBJ1-1; D call uncertain. Germline CDR1 MNHNS, CDR2 SASEGT. The CDR3 spans 14 residues. The germline V and J ends were trimmed by 2 bases and 0 bases, with 7 bases remaining between them. The CDR3 DNA follows: TGTGCCAGCAGTGAAATAGCTCTGAACACTGAAGCTTTCTTT. Its translation: CASSEIALNTEAFF.

This rearrangement joins TRBV27 to TRBJ1-5, with 7 bases lining up with TRBD1. The CDR3 runs 15 residues. Looked up from germline, CDR1 is MNHEY and CDR2 is SMNVEV (reference sequence). Trimming at V came to 3 bases and at J to 5 bases, leaving 7 bases not matched to a gene. CDR3 residues: CASSFRGYSDQPQHF. The CDR3 bases are TGTGCCAGCAGTTTCAGGGGGTATAGTGATCAGCCCCAGCATTTT.

In this sample, this clone turned up a few times. The V gene is TRBV27, the J gene TRBJ2-1; 9 bases fit TRBD2. The CDR3 totals 14 residues. In germline, CDR1 is MNHEY, CDR2 SMNVEV (reference sequence). V dropped 5 bases and J dropped 5; count of bases not matched to a gene: 4. Here the CDR3 reads CASSLGTSHNEQFF. In nucleotides, the CDR3 is TGTGCCAGCAGTCTGGGGACTAGCCACAATGAGCAGTTCTTC.

Note on this clone: Sequence at one end of the junction differs from germline and may be a read error. This sequence joins TRBV25-1 and TRBJ2-1; D might be TRBD2 (6 bases). Germline V CDR1 and CDR2: MGHDK, SYGVNS. CDR3 length: 14 amino acids. CDR3 sequence (DNA): TGTGCCAACAGTCCAGCGGGCTCCTACAATGAGCAGTTCTTC. Its protein product is CANSPAGSYNEQFF.

The J gene is TRBJ2-3, the V gene TRBV3-1 (or the pseudogene TRBV3-2); TRBD2 matches at 9 bases. The CDR3 runs to 15 residues. The ends lost 6 bases at V and 3 bases at J; junction bases unmatched: 7. In germline, CDR1 is LGHDT, CDR2 YNNKEL (reference sequence). CDR3 DNA: TGTGCCAGCAGTCCTAGCGGGAAACTTACAGATACGCAGTATTTT. This codes for CASSPSGKLTDTQYF.

The rearrangement links TRBV9 to TRBJ2-7; 7 nucleotides line up with TRBD1. The ends lost 7 bases at V and 3 bases at J; junction bases unmatched: 4. From germline, CDR1 is SGDLS and CDR2 YYNGEE. The CDR3 is 12 residues long. The CDR3 DNA sequence: TGTGCCAGCTTTACAGGGGTCTACGAGCAGTACTTC. This codes for CASFTGVYEQYF.

About this clone itself: Other DNA sequences in the same sample also yield this CDR3. The chain carries TRBV18 and TRBJ2-3; 14 bases map to TRBD2. The CDR3 is made up of 17 amino acids. The V gene end was trimmed by 0 bases and the J gene end by 1 base; junction bases not matched to a gene: 0. From germline, CDR1 is KGHSH and CDR2 LQKENI. The CDR3 spells CASSPPGLAGGTDTQYF. CDR3 DNA: TGTGCCAGCTCACCACCGGGACTAGCGGGAGGCACAGATACGCAGTATTTT.

This clone was recorded a few times. The genes are TRBV4-3 and TRBJ2-1, with 11 positions matching TRBD2. Germline values: CDR1 LGHNA, CDR2 YSLEER. Trimming cost V 0 bases and J 6 bases; bases outside gene matches: 10. The CDR3 has 18 residues. Here the CDR3 reads CASSQDLDLGTSGNEQFF. CDR3 nucleotides: TGCGCCAGCAGCCAAGATTTGGATTTGGGGACTAGCGGCAATGAGCAGTTCTTC.

The chain couples TRBV4-1 to TRBJ2-5; TRBD2 matches at 8 bases. The trim removed 4 bases at V and 3 bases at J, leaving 13 bases unmatched. The CDR3 length is 17 residues. The V gene's germline CDR1 is MGHRA and CDR2 YSYEKL. CDR3 loop: CASSPRPGTGLEETQYF. DNA of the CDR3: TGCGCCAGCAGCCCCCGGCCGGGGACGGGACTAGAAGAGACCCAGTACTTC.

The CDR3 sequence: CSASDSGENEQFF. The CDR3 nucleotides are TGCAGTGCTAGTGATAGCGGGGAAAATGAGCAGTTCTTC. The V call is TRBV20-1, the J call TRBJ2-1, with 8 bases that match TRBD2. The V and J ends lost 3 bases and 7 bases, in that order; junction bases with no gene match: 5. The CDR3 has 13 residues. CDR1 DFQATT and CDR2 SNEGSKA come from the germline V gene (reference sequence).

This clone was observed once. The CDR3 DNA is TGCAGCGTGATACAGGGGCTAGGTGAAAAACTGTTTTTT. The encoded protein is CSVIQGLGEKLFF. The chain employs TRBV29-1 and TRBJ1-4, with 7 bases fitting TRBD1. Germline loops: CDR1 SQVTM, CDR2 ANQGSEA. The V gene end was trimmed by 6 bases and the J gene end by 7 bases; junction bases not matched to a gene: 8. This CDR3 region has 13 residues.

The J gene is TRBJ2-1, the V gene TRBV10-1, with D unresolved. Germline assignment: CDR1 WNHNN and CDR2 SYGVQD (reference sequence). The CDR3 is 15 residues long. The ends were cut back, 2 bases at V and 5 bases at J, with 13 bases in the middle. CDR3 protein: CASSEGSKVHNEQFF. The CDR3 region has the DNA TGCGCCAGCAGTGAGGGTAGTAAAGTTCACAATGAGCAGTTCTTC.

This clone appeared once. The rearrangement uses TRBV19 and TRBJ1-6, with D unresolved. The CDR3 length is 17 residues. Trimming cost V 3 bases and J 0 bases, with 12 bases left between them. Germline V CDR1 and CDR2: LNHDA, SQIVND (reference sequence). The chain's CDR3 is CASSMSRMSSYNSPLHF. The CDR3 nucleotides are TGTGCCAGTAGTATGTCCAGGATGAGCTCCTATAATTCACCCCTCCACTTT.

This clone was seen a single time. The chain links TRBV9 to TRBJ1-3; D possibly corresponds to TRBD1 (5 bases). Trimming cost V 4 bases and J 0 bases, with 17 bases left between them. This CDR3 is built from 17 residues. Germline CDR1 reads SGDLS; CDR2 reads YYNGEE. The CDR3 DNA is TGTGCCAGCAGCCCGGGGGGGGTGGTCCTCTCTGGAAACACCATATATTTT. This sequence encodes CASSPGGVVLSGNTIYF.

The chain links TRBV7-9 to TRBJ2-3, with 7 positions matching TRBD1. V lost 2 bases to trimming and J lost 3 bases; unmatched junction nucleotides: 11. The CDR3 sequence is 17 residues long. From germline, CDR1 is SEHNR and CDR2 FQNEAQ (reference sequence). The CDR3 bases are TGTGCCAGCAGCTTAATCCCGGGGCAGGGGGAGACAGATACGCAGTATTTT. This sequence encodes CASSLIPGQGETDTQYF.

This rearrangement joins TRBV10-3 to TRBJ1-2; D is unresolved. Germline V gives CDR1 ENHRY, CDR2 SYGVKD. With 1 base removed from V and 7 bases from J, the gap between germline ends came to 16 bases. There are 15 residues in the CDR3. The CDR3 nucleotides read TGTGCCATCAGTGAGTATGAGACTGGTCTAGGTGGCTACACCTTC. It specifies CAISEYETGLGGYTF.

The rearrangement joins TRBV7-9 to TRBJ1-1; possible D gene TRBD1, 5 bases. This CDR3 comprises 14 residues. The V gene's germline CDR1 is SEHNR and CDR2 FQNEAQ (reference sequence). The V end was cut by 1 base, the J end by 4 bases, with 10 bases between. CDR3 DNA: TGTGCCAGCAGCTTAGTGCAGGGTCGCACTGAAGCTTTCTTT. It is translated as CASSLVQGRTEAFF.

The chain recombines TRBV29-1 with TRBJ2-3; 9 bases match TRBD2. Per the germline V gene, CDR1 is SQVTM and CDR2 is ANQGSEA. The CDR3 contains 15 residues. Losses at the gene ends were 5 bases for V and 2 bases for J; bases not matched to a gene: 8. The CDR3 DNA sequence: TGCAGCGTTCTGGGACTAGCAGAACACACAGATACGCAGTATTTT. This translates into CSVLGLAEHTDTQYF.

This clone was counted only a few times. This chain links TRBV2 with TRBJ1-6; TRBD1 agrees at 9 bases. Germline lookup yields CDR1 SNHLY and CDR2 FYNNEI. V was pared by 4 bases and J by 7 bases, with 2 bases of the junction left unmatched. The CDR3 length is 14 residues. This chain's CDR3 is CASSGGTGNSPLHF. CDR3 sequence (DNA): TGTGCCAGCAGTGGAGGGACAGGGAATTCACCCCTCCACTTT. The full variable domain, rest sourced from reference TRBV2 and TRBJ1-6, is EPEVTQTPSHQVTQMGQEVILRCVPISNHLYFYWYRQILGQKVEFLVSFYNNEISEKSEIFDDQFSVERPDGSNFTLKIRSTKLEDSAMYFCASSGGTGNSPLHFGNGTRLTVT.

The chain employs TRBV7-9 and TRBJ2-1; 7 bases agree with TRBD1. CDR1 is SEHNR and CDR2 is FQNEAQ in the germline V gene (reference sequence). The CDR3 contains 16 residues. V was clipped by 6 bases and J by 0 bases; unmatched bases: 8. The CDR3 sequence: CASSYPTGSSYNEQFF. CDR3 DNA sequence: TGTGCCAGCAGTTACCCGACAGGGAGCTCCTACAATGAGCAGTTCTTC.

The V call is TRBV5-1, the J call TRBJ2-3; perhaps TRBD2 as D (6 bases). Germline CDR1 is SGHRS and CDR2 is YFSETQ. V was cut by 4 bases and J by 5 bases, with 8 bases left in between. The CDR3 is made up of 12 amino acids. CDR3 residues: CASSPGVDTQYF. As DNA, the CDR3 is TGCGCCAGCAGCCCGGGGGTAGATACGCAGTATTTT.

V is TRBV29-1 and J is TRBJ2-5, with a weak D call TRBD2 (6 bases). This CDR3 comprises 15 residues. V was pared by 2 bases and J by 1 base, with 14 bases between. From germline, CDR1 is SQVTM and CDR2 ANQGSEA. CDR3 sequence reads: CSVETGGSVQETQYF. The CDR3 DNA sequence: TGCAGCGTTGAAACCGGGGGTAGTGTCCAAGAGACCCAGTACTTC.

This rearrangement joins TRBV11-3 to TRBJ2-1, with a tentative D call TRBD2 (6 bases). The CDR3 is 15 amino acids. V lost 5 bases to trimming and J lost 5 bases, with 16 bases between them. CDR1 SGHNT and CDR2 YENEEA come from the germline V gene. The CDR3 sequence: CASSPARDWNNEQFF. The CDR3 bases are TGTGCCAGCAGCCCCGCTCGGGACTGGAACAATGAGCAGTTCTTC.

This clone appeared once. This chain links TRBV28 with TRBJ1-1; maybe TRBD1 (6 bases). Germline values: CDR1 MDHEN, CDR2 SYDVKM. The CDR3 spans 13 residues. V gave up 4 bases and J gave up 4 bases, with 10 bases separating them. The CDR3 nucleotides read TGTGCCAGCAGTTACAGGGTTCGCACTGAAGCTTTCTTT. Its translation is CASSYRVRTEAFF.